The 2 T cell receptor beta chains presented below share a single source sample, sequenced in a study of blood T cell repertoires in COVID-19. Data came from immunoSEQ multiplex PCR; TCRdb stores just in-frame clones and leaves some out. This sample has 200,000 to 250,000 clones, with roughly 82% found just once. The material sequenced was PBMCs or T cells enriched from blood (not recorded which). Receptors originate from a woman in her forties or fifties who had recovered from COVID-19.

The V call is TRBV5-4, the J call TRBJ2-1; TRBD1 might be the D (5 bases). Germline assignment: CDR1 SGHNT and CDR2 YYREEE (reference sequence). The CDR3 runs 15 residues. Trimming took off 4 bases at V and 0 bases at J, with 11 bases between the two ends. The CDR3 bases are TGTGCCAGCAGCCTAGGGGCTTACTCCTACAATGAGCAGTTCTTC. Translation gives CASSLGAYSYNEQFF.

This clone was seen just once. The CDR3 loop reads CASTKTGVTNEKLFF. The CDR3 DNA reads TGTGCCAGCACGAAGACAGGGGTAACTAATGAAAAACTGTTTTTT. The chain is built from TRBV2 and TRBJ1-4; 8 nucleotides match TRBD1. This CDR3 spans 15 amino acids. The junction had 5 bases not matched to a gene; V was cut back by 7 bases and J by 1 base. CDR1 is SNHLY, CDR2 FYNNEI, per germline. The full variable domain, its missing parts supplied by reference TRBV2 and TRBJ1-4, is EPEVTQTPSHQVTQMGQEVILRCVPISNHLYFYWYRQILGQKVEFLVSFYNNEISEKSEIFDDQFSVERPDGSNFTLKIRSTKLEDSAMYFCASTKTGVTNEKLFFGSGTQLSVL.